The entry below describes one TCR beta chain. The CDR3 has 17 residues. Looked up from germline, CDR1 is SGHNT and CDR2 is YYREEE (reference sequence). Trimming shortened V by 0 bases and J by 4 bases, and 14 bases separated the two germline ends. The sample originates from a study of long-term antiretroviral therapy in people with HIV. The run of the v3.0 immunoSEQ assay was at survey level. Sequencing was performed with immunoSEQ multiplex PCR; in TCRdb, only in-frame clones are kept and a portion is missing. This table holds 20,000 to 30,000 clones, roughly 90% found once. This chain joins TRBV5-4 and TRBJ1-6, with D possibly matching TRBD1 (6 bases). The TCR sequence derives from a man aged 45 to 65 with HIV. This specimen was unsorted PBMCs, taken 1.8 years before starting antiretroviral therapy. CDR3 sequence reads: CASSLGQGPSYNSPLHF. DNA of the CDR3: TGTGCCAGCAGCTTGGGGCAGGGGCCGTCTTATAATTCACCCCTCCACTTT.